Detailed here is one T cell receptor beta chain. Antigen specificity is unknown. The sample comes from a study of T cell responses to AZD1222 COVID-19 vaccine. The repertoire was sequenced with immunoSEQ multiplex PCR; TCRdb's copy has only in-frame clones and lacks some. This sample has around 84,000 clones, with nearly 90% found just once. Study observations and caveats: Clonal diversity may have been underestimated in mostly white British donors. Baseline serology detected seropositivity in only 5 to 7 AZD1222 recipients. A rise in Spike-specific TCR breadth and depth followed two AZD1222 doses.

V lost 4 bases, J lost 1 base, and 17 bases lay in between. CDR1 is SGHNT, CDR2 YYREEE, per germline (reference sequence). The CDR3 is 16 amino acids. This chain uses TRBV5-4 with TRBJ1-2; TRBD1 might be the D (5 bases). This clonotype was sampled from an adult in good health. Sequenced material: peripheral blood, taken on day 0 of AZD1222 vaccination. The chain's CDR3 is CASSTPSTANNYGYTF. The CDR3 DNA sequence: TGTGCCAGCAGCACTCCCTCGACAGCGAATAACTATGGCTACACCTTC.